The 9 T cell receptor beta chains below were found in one sample sequenced in a study of T-cell reconstitution after alpha-beta-depleted transplantation in children. This sample's TCRbeta library carried unique molecular identifier barcodes. TCRdb independently ran MiXCR on the PCR reads; one entry per CDR3 protein. The table includes 540,000 or so distinct CDR3 sequences, roughly 23% detected once. This sample comprised PBMCs, mostly from graft donor cells, obtained 360 days after TCRalphabeta/CD19-depleted stem cell transplant. These receptors were obtained from a boy in the first two years of life who had a stem cell transplant for acute myeloid leukemia, so the T cells may come from the graft donor.

The rearrangement uses TRBV3-1 and TRBJ1-1; possible D gene TRBD1, 5 bases. V was clipped by 6 bases and J by 4 bases, with 15 bases between them. Looked up from germline, CDR1 is LGHDT and CDR2 is YNNKEL (reference sequence). The CDR3 totals 14 residues. The CDR3 nucleotides are TGTGCCAGCAGGGGGACGTCGAAGGGCACTGAAGCTTTCTTT. Its translation is CASRGTSKGTEAFF. The full variable domain, its missing parts supplied by reference TRBV3-1 and TRBJ1-1, is DTAVSQTPKYLVTQMGNDKSIKCEQNLGHDTMYWYKQDSKKFLKIMFSYNNKELIINETVPNRFSPKSPDKAHLNLHINSLELGDSAVYFCASRGTSKGTEAFFGQGTRLTVV.

This clonotype was detected many times. The gene calls are TRBV12-3 or TRBV12-4 and TRBJ2-4, with a tentative D call TRBD1 (5 bases). V was pared by 5 bases and J by 0 bases, with 14 bases between. This CDR3 has 16 residues. This CDR3 is CASSHQGRLAKNIQYF. CDR3 bases: TGTGCCAGCAGTCATCAGGGCCGCCTAGCCAAAAACATTCAGTACTTC.

This clonotype appeared a few times. The chain couples TRBV20-1 to TRBJ2-5; unclear D gene. The CDR3 consists of 11 residues. CDR1 is DFQATT, CDR2 SNEGSKA, per germline (reference sequence). V lost 2 bases, J lost 4 bases, and 5 bases lay in between. The CDR3 reads CSARKSETQYF. DNA for the CDR3: TGCAGTGCTAGAAAGTCAGAGACCCAGTACTTC.

This clonotype occurred many times. The chain links TRBV14 to TRBJ2-1; TRBD1 agrees at 10 bases. V lost 4 bases to trimming and J lost 8 bases; unmatched junction nucleotides: 8. CDR1 SGHDN and CDR2 FVKESK come from the germline V gene. CDR3 length: 15 amino acids. In DNA form, the CDR3 reads TGTGCCAGCAGCCTACGGACAGGGGGTGGCGATGAGCAGTTCTTC. Translation gives CASSLRTGGGDEQFF.

This clonotype was seen repeatedly, ten times or more. The chain joins TRBV5-1 to TRBJ1-6; 7 positions match TRBD1. Looked up from germline, CDR1 is SGHRS and CDR2 is YFSETQ. The CDR3 has 15 amino acids. V gave up 4 bases and J gave up 7 bases; unmatched junction bases: 8. Here the CDR3 reads CASSPGGTQNSPLHF. In DNA form, the CDR3 reads TGCGCCAGCAGCCCAGGGGGGACCCAAAATTCACCCCTCCACTTT.

The gene calls are TRBV7-9 and TRBJ1-4; TRBD1 is a possible D gene (5 bases). CDR1 is SEHNR, CDR2 FQNEAQ, per germline (reference sequence). This CDR3 has 14 residues. V dropped 7 bases and J dropped 4 bases, with 13 bases sitting between them. The CDR3 nucleotides are TGTGCCAGCACCAATCTTGGGGGTAATGAAAAACTGTTTTTT. The encoded protein is CASTNLGGNEKLFF.

This clonotype was detected only a few times. This chain uses TRBV20-1 with TRBJ2-1; TRBD1 or TRBD2 may be the D gene (5 bases each). The V and J ends lost 6 bases and 4 bases respectively, with 19 bases between them. Germline CDR1 DFQATT, CDR2 SNEGSKA (reference sequence). The CDR3 contains 15 residues. This CDR3 is CSARDVRGAYNEQFF. CDR3 nucleotides: TGCAGTGCAAGGGACGTACGAGGGGCTTACAATGAGCAGTTCTTC.

V usage is TRBV19 and J usage is TRBJ2-1; possible D gene TRBD1, 6 bases. V was trimmed by 8 bases and J by 10 bases, leaving 18 bases between them. From germline, CDR1 is LNHDA and CDR2 SQIVND (reference sequence). CDR3 length: 13 amino acids. Written as DNA, the CDR3 is TGTGCCAGTTCTCCCAGGGGCAGTTGGGAGCAGTTCTTC. It specifies CASSPRGSWEQFF.

There are a few counts of this clonotype. This sequence joins TRBV5-6 and TRBJ2-7, with 7 bases lining up with TRBD2. Germline V gives CDR1 SGHDT, CDR2 YYEEEE. V lost 2 bases and J lost 7; bases outside the gene matches: 9. The CDR3 contains 14 residues. Here the CDR3 DNA reads TGTGCCAGCAGCTTAAGCGGGGCGACGGGTGAGCAGTACGTC. It encodes CASSLSGATGEQYV.